The 9 T cell receptor beta chains reported below all come from one sample, sequenced in a study of CD8 T cells in Susac syndrome. A quantity of roughly 0.5 to 1 ug RNA underwent reverse transcription using random hexamers. A single record per CDR3 protein comes from TCRdb applying MiXCR to the immunoSEQ multiplex PCR reads. The sample comprises fewer than 150,000 distinct CDR3 sequences, around 92% of which are singletons, and roughly 0.088% rests with the top ten. The sequencing input was CD4+ T cells from PBMCs. These receptors all stem from a human donor with multiple sclerosis.

This chain links TRBV3-1 with TRBJ1-2; TRBD1 is a possible D gene (5 bases). Trimming stripped 4 bases from V and 8 bases from J, with 11 bases between. Germline V gene lookup returns CDR1 LGHDT and CDR2 YNNKEL (reference sequence). CDR3 length equals 12 residues. CDR3 residues: CASSPRGQGYTF. The CDR3 coding sequence is TGTGCCAGCAGCCCCCGGGGCCAAGGCTACACCTTC.

V is TRBV6-4 and J is TRBJ2-1, with D possibly matching TRBD2 (6 bases). V was shortened by 5 bases and J by 10 bases, with 18 bases between the two germline ends. The CDR3 sequence is 14 residues long. Germline V lookup: CDR1 MRHNA, CDR2 SNTAGT. This CDR3 reads CASSRSPLAEEQFF. The CDR3 region has the DNA TGTGCCAGCAGTCGATCCCCACTAGCTGAAGAGCAGTTCTTC.

V gene TRBV5-1 combines with J gene TRBJ1-1; D gene ambiguous. Between the trimmed V and J ends, which lost 4 bases and 0 bases, there was a span of 7 bases. Germline-derived CDR1 and CDR2 are SGHRS and YFSETQ. This CDR3 is built from 13 residues. The DNA of the CDR3 is TGCGCCAGCAGCATAAACATGAACACTGAAGCTTTCTTT. Encoded protein: CASSINMNTEAFF.

The chain has TRBV7-3 and TRBJ2-3; TRBD1 agrees at 7 bases. This CDR3 has 14 residues. Germline V CDR1 and CDR2: SGHTA, FQGTGA. Unmatched junction bases numbered 4, after V lost 5 bases and J lost 2 bases. DNA of the CDR3: TGTGCCAGCAGCCGGGACAGAGACACAGATACGCAGTATTTT. Protein sequence: CASSRDRDTDTQYF.

This chain joins TRBV2 and TRBJ1-1; 8 bases are shared with TRBD1. CDR3 length: 13 amino acids. Unmatched junction bases numbered 4, after V lost 9 bases and J lost 1 base. CDR1 and CDR2 (germline): SNHLY, FYNNEI. DNA for the CDR3: TGTGCCAGGACGACAGGGGAGAACACTGAAGCTTTCTTT. Translation: CARTTGENTEAFF.

This rearrangement joins TRBV20-1 to TRBJ1-5, with 9 bases that match TRBD1. The junction had 15 bases not matched to a gene; V was cut back by 4 bases and J by 2 bases. Germline values: CDR1 DFQATT, CDR2 SNEGSKA (reference sequence). The CDR3 loop spans 18 amino acids. DNA of the CDR3: TGCAGTGCTACCCACAAGGGTACAGGGGGCTTTGGCAATCAGCCCCAGCATTTT. Amino acids: CSATHKGTGGFGNQPQHF.

The CDR3 loop is CASSRGIHTEAFF. The CDR3 nucleotides are TGCGCCAGCAGCCGGGGAATACACACTGAAGCTTTCTTT. This sequence joins TRBV4-1 and TRBJ1-1; D gene unclear. The CDR3 length is 13 residues. Germline V CDR1 and CDR2: MGHRA, YSYEKL. The V and J ends lost 4 bases and 3 bases respectively, with 9 bases between them.

The chain links TRBV7-2 to TRBJ2-5; 7 nucleotides match TRBD2. The CDR3 covers 17 residues. Germline V gene sequence: CDR1 SGHTA, CDR2 FQGNSA. The trim removed 4 bases at V and 4 bases at J, leaving 15 bases unmatched. CDR3 nucleotide sequence: TGTGCCAGCAGCTCCAGGGCGGGGGTCCCCGGGGGAGAGACCCAGTACTTC. It is translated as CASSSRAGVPGGETQYF.

This sequence joins TRBV18 and TRBJ1-6; the D gene is possibly TRBD1 (6 bases). Trimming removed 0 bases from V and 6 bases from J, with 9 bases in between. Germline CDR1 reads KGHSH; CDR2 reads LQKENI. The CDR3 length is 15 residues. CDR3 in amino acids: CASSPPAGVNSPLHF. The CDR3 coding sequence is TGTGCCAGCTCACCACCAGCAGGGGTTAATTCACCCCTCCACTTT.